This T cell receptor (beta chain) was recorded in a study of technical replicates of blood from a few donors. Data came from immunoSEQ multiplex PCR; TCRdb stores just in-frame clones and leaves some out. The data hold about 80,000 clones, with 85% to 95% observed a single time. The CDR3 sequence is 14 residues long. V lost 4 bases to trimming and J lost 3 bases, with 13 bases between them. Germline lookup yields CDR1 SGDLS and CDR2 YYNGEE. This clonotype originated in a human donor in good health. The sample taken for sequencing was T cells isolated from PBMCs. The chain couples TRBV9 to TRBJ2-5, with D tentatively TRBD2 (5 bases). In DNA form, the CDR3 reads TGTGCCAGCAGCCTAGGGTCAGCGGAAGAGACCCAGTACTTC. This codes for CASSLGSAEETQYF. Supplemented by reference TRBV9 and TRBJ2-5, the full variable domain reads DSGVTQTPKHLITATGQRVTLRCSPRSGDLSVYWYQQSLDQGLQFLIQYYNGEERAKGNILERFSAQQFPDLHSELNLSSLELGDSALYFCASSLGSAEETQYFGPGTRLLVL.